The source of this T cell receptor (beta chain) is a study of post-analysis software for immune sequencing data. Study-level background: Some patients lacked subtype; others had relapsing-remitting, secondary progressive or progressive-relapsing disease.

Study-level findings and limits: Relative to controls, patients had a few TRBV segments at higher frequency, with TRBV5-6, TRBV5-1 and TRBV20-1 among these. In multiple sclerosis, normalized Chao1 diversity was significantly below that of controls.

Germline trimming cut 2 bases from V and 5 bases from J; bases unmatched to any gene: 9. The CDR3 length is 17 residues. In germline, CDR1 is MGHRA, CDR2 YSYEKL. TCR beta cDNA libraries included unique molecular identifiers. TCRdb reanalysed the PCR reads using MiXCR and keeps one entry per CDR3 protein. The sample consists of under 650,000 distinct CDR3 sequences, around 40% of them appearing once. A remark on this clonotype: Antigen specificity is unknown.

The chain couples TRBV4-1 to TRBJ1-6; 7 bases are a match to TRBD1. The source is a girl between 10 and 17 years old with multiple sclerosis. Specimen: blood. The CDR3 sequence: CASSQRPTGVHNSPLHF. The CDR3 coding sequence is TGCGCCAGCAGCCAACGCCCTACAGGGGTTCATAATTCACCCCTCCACTTT.